This T cell receptor (beta chain) is drawn from a study of brain T cells in children with intractable seizures. Study-level results: Viral specificity was inferred only from CDR3 similarity; HCMV serostatus was unknown.

The ends lost 0 bases at V and 7 bases at J; junction bases unmatched: 5. The germline CDR1 and CDR2 sequences are SGHRS and YFSETQ. The CDR3 spans 14 residues. The sequenced cases were selected for having the highest brain T cell transcript signatures. Patients received at least one anti-epileptic drug before surgery. This table comes from immunoSEQ multiplex PCR, and its TCRdb copy is limited to in-frame clones, with some not included. The data contain tens of thousands of clones, just over 90% of them singletons. With respect to this clone: As yet, its antigen is unknown.

The chain is built from TRBV5-1 and TRBJ2-7; TRBD1 matches at 9 bases. The material sequenced was peripheral blood, taken at surgery. This TCR came from a boy less than two years old with tuberous sclerosis and intractable seizures. CDR3 in amino acids: CASSLGTGGKEQYF. CDR3 coding DNA: TGCGCCAGCAGCTTGGGCACAGGGGGCAAGGAGCAGTACTTC.